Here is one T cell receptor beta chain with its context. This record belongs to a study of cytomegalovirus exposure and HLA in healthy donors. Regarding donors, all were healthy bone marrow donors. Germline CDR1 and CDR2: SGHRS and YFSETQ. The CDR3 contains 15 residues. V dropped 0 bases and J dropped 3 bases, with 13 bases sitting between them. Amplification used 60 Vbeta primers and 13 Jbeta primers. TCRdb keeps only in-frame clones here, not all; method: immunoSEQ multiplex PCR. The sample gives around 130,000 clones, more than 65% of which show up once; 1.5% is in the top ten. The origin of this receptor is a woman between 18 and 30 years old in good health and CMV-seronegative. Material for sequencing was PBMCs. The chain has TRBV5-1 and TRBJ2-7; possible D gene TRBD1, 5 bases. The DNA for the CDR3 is TGCGCCAGCAGCTTGGTAGGGGCGAATGGCTACGAGCAGTACTTC. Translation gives CASSLVGANGYEQYF. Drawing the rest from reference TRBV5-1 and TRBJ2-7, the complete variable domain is KAGVTQTPRYLIKTRGQQVTLSCSPISGHRSVSWYQQTPGQGLQFLFEYFSETQRNKGNFPGRFSGRQFSNSRSEMNVSTLELGDSALYLCASSLVGANGYEQYFGPGTRLTVT.